The 14 T cell receptor beta chains presented below share a single source sample, sequenced in a study of shared clonotypes between healthy human individuals. Method: immunoSEQ multiplex PCR; TCRdb's copy keeps in-frame clones and lacks some. The data contain 2,500,000 or so clones, roughly 93% of them seen just once; the ten biggest clones take up 0.36%. The sequencing input was naive CD4+ T cells from PBMCs. Subset indicated: CD45RA+ positively selected. All receptors come from a man between 18 and 29 years old in good health. Some clones in this sample may be carry-over from other donors' samples.

The chain uses TRBV4-1 and TRBJ2-1; D might be TRBD1 (5 bases). V lost 0 bases, J lost 2 bases, and 11 bases lay in between. There are 16 residues in the CDR3. Germline loops: CDR1 MGHRA, CDR2 YSYEKL. CDR3 region: CASSQDDRSAYNEQFF. The CDR3 DNA follows: TGCGCCAGCAGCCAAGATGACAGATCAGCCTACAATGAGCAGTTCTTC.

Points on this clone: This specimen includes other DNA sequences encoding the same CDR3. The chain employs TRBV7-9 and TRBJ2-7; possible D gene TRBD2, 6 bases. The CDR3 spans 12 residues. Germline values: CDR1 SEHNR, CDR2 FQNEAQ (reference sequence). Trimming removed 5 bases at V and 3 bases at J, with 8 bases between. Written as DNA, the CDR3 is TGTGCCAGCAGCCCCGGGAGCTACGAGCAGTACTTC. It specifies CASSPGSYEQYF.

The chain recombines TRBV30 with TRBJ2-2; no clear D. The CDR3 loop spans 11 amino acids. V was trimmed by 4 bases and J by 9 bases, leaving 9 bases between them. Germline lookup yields CDR1 GTSNPN and CDR2 SVGIG (reference sequence). The CDR3 DNA sequence: TGTGCCTGGACCGGCGAGCGGGAGCTGTTTTTT. Translated, it gives CAWTGERELFF.

Comments on this clone: The same CDR3 also results from other DNA sequences found in this sample. The chain employs TRBV5-1 and TRBJ2-1; D perhaps matches TRBD2 (5 bases). Germline V gives CDR1 SGHRS, CDR2 YFSETQ. This CDR3 comprises 14 residues. V dropped 0 bases and J dropped 1 base, with 5 bases sitting between them. Here the CDR3 reads CASSLGTSYNEQFF. The CDR3 DNA follows: TGCGCCAGCAGCTTGGGGACTTCCTACAATGAGCAGTTCTTC.

CDR3 DNA sequence: TGTGCCAGCAGTGACCCGGACAGGGTCCCTGAAGCTTTCTTT. Translated, it gives CASSDPDRVPEAFF. The V gene is TRBV6-6, the J gene TRBJ1-1; TRBD1 matches at 8 bases. CDR3 length: 14 amino acids. Germline assignment: CDR1 MNHNY and CDR2 SVGAGI (reference sequence). Trimming removed 5 bases from V and 6 bases from J; junction bases left unmatched: 8.

The chain couples TRBV11-3 to TRBJ2-3, with D perhaps TRBD1 (5 bases). This CDR3 is 12 amino acids long. The V end lost 6 bases, the J end lost 5 bases, and 9 bases lay between the germline ends. CDR1 is SGHNT, CDR2 YENEEA, per germline. The CDR3 region is CASSRGQDTQYF. The CDR3 DNA reads as TGTGCCAGCAGTCGCGGACAAGATACGCAGTATTTT.

This clone was observed a single time. The chain has TRBV5-1 and TRBJ1-1, with D possibly TRBD1 on 6 matching bases. V was shortened by 4 bases and J by 0 bases, with 13 bases between the two germline ends. The germline CDR1 and CDR2 sequences are SGHRS and YFSETQ. The CDR3 contains 15 residues. CDR3 sequence reads: CASSPPTGLNTEAFF. Here the CDR3 DNA reads TGCGCCAGCAGCCCACCTACAGGGCTGAACACTGAAGCTTTCTTT. The full variable domain, rest sourced from reference TRBV5-1 and TRBJ1-1, is KAGVTQTPRYLIKTRGQQVTLSCSPISGHRSVSWYQQTPGQGLQFLFEYFSETQRNKGNFPGRFSGRQFSNSRSEMNVSTLELGDSALYLCASSPPTGLNTEAFFGQGTRLTVV.

The chain has TRBV5-4 and TRBJ2-5; 10 bases agree with TRBD1. In germline, CDR1 is SGHNT, CDR2 YYREEE (reference sequence). V lost 6 bases to trimming and J lost 5 bases; unmatched junction nucleotides: 13. This CDR3 is built from 16 residues. The CDR3 is CASTLGGTGVKETQYF. CDR3 DNA sequence: TGTGCCAGCACCCTAGGGGGGACAGGGGTTAAGGAGACCCAGTACTTC.

Regarding this clone: In the same sample, other DNA sequences code for this CDR3. The V and J genes are TRBV7-2 and TRBJ2-1; perhaps TRBD2 as D (6 bases). Germline V gene lookup returns CDR1 SGHTA and CDR2 FQGNSA. CDR3 length: 12 amino acids. V lost 5 bases, J lost 6 bases, and 8 bases lay in between. The CDR3 loop reads CASSPGGNEQFF. The CDR3 DNA reads TGTGCCAGCAGCCCCGGGGGCAATGAGCAGTTCTTC.

This clone was seen once. The chain joins TRBV5-4 to TRBJ2-5; TRBD2 matches at 9 bases. Germline lookup yields CDR1 SGHNT and CDR2 YYREEE (reference sequence). Unmatched junction bases numbered 3, after V lost 1 base and J lost 5 bases. The CDR3 loop spans 14 amino acids. This chain's CDR3 is CASSLKAGGETQYF. The CDR3 region has the DNA TGTGCCAGCAGCTTGAAAGCGGGAGGTGAGACCCAGTACTTC.

This clone appeared a single time. V gene TRBV28 combines with J gene TRBJ2-5, with TRBD2 matching 15 bases. This CDR3 comprises 19 residues. V gave up 5 bases and J gave up 4 bases; unmatched junction bases: 14. The germline gives CDR1 MDHEN, CDR2 SYDVKM. CDR3 in DNA: TGTGCCAGCAGTCCCTGGACTAGCGGGAGGGCCCTCGGGAGAGAGACCCAGTACTTC. Translated, it gives CASSPWTSGRALGRETQYF.

The chain links TRBV11-2 to TRBJ2-1, with 14 bases lining up with TRBD2. The trim removed 6 bases at V and 2 bases at J, leaving 12 bases unmatched. The CDR3 extends over 19 amino acids. Germline V gene sequence: CDR1 SGHAT, CDR2 FQNNGV. CDR3 region: CASRPSGTSGSGAYNEQFF. The CDR3, as DNA: TGTGCCAGCAGACCATCCGGGACTAGCGGGAGTGGGGCCTACAATGAGCAGTTCTTC.

The chain links TRBV5-4 to TRBJ2-2; 12 positions match TRBD2. The CDR3 covers 17 residues. Germline V gene sequence: CDR1 SGHNT, CDR2 YYREEE (reference sequence). The V gene end was trimmed by 0 bases and the J gene end by 5 bases; junction bases not matched to a gene: 5. The CDR3: CASSLEGLAGMTGELFF. The CDR3 DNA reads as TGTGCCAGCAGCTTGGAAGGACTAGCGGGAATGACCGGGGAGCTGTTTTTT.

The chain recombines TRBV14 with TRBJ2-1, with unresolved D. V lost 1 base and J lost 4, with 5 bases in between. There are 13 residues in the CDR3. CDR1 SGHDN and CDR2 FVKESK come from the germline V gene. This chain's CDR3 is CASSQAIYNEQFF. DNA for the CDR3: TGTGCCAGCAGCCAAGCCATTTACAATGAGCAGTTCTTC.